This T cell receptor beta chain was identified in a study of shared clonotypes between healthy human individuals. Findings and limits, study-wide: The donor pool, a small one, limited the genetic and exposure-history diversity represented. The researchers took only blood, and tissue repertoires probably look different.

With regard to this clone: Its antigen remains unknown.

Selected positively for CCR7 and CD45RO-negative, naive CD8 cells excluded terminally differentiated effector memory CD45RA+ cells. This CDR3 has 14 residues. The germline gives CDR1 SGHDT, CDR2 YYEEEE. V lost 4 bases, J lost 7 bases, and 10 bases stayed unmatched. Assay: immunoSEQ multiplex PCR; the TCRdb copy retains only in-frame clones and omits some. This sample yields 2 million or so clones, of which approximately 95% are seen a single time; 1% to 1.3% belongs to the top ten. Sequenced sample: naive CD8+ T cells sorted from blood. V is TRBV5-6 and J is TRBJ1-2; 7 nucleotides match TRBD1. The receptor's source is a man aged 18 to 30 in good health. The CDR3 loop is CASSRQEGAGGYTF. In nucleotides, the CDR3 is TGTGCCAGCAGCCGTCAGGAGGGGGCCGGTGGCTACACCTTC.